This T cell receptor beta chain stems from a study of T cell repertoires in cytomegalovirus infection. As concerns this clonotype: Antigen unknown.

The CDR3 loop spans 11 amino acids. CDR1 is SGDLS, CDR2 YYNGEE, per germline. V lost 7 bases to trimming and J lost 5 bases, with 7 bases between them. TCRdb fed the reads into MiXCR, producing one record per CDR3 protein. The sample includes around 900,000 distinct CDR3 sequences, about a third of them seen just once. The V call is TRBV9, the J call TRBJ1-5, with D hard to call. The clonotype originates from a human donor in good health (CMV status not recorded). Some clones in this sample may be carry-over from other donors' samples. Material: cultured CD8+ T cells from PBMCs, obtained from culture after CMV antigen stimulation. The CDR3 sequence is CASGEDQPQHF. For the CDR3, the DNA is TGTGCCAGCGGTGAAGATCAGCCCCAGCATTTT.